This record covers a single TCR beta chain. Its antigen remains unidentified. Per-base quality was not reported, and no clone a single base away is much larger than it. The CDR3 regions of human TCRbeta chains were subjected to immunosequencing. Turning to the authors' computational methods: Repertoire TCRs were checked for matches against a reference library of SARS-CoV-2-specific TCRs that had been generated using the MIRA antigen-specificity platform. Breadth was defined as the fraction of unique TCRs that were SARS-CoV-2-associated, and depth was defined as the fraction of total T cells that were SARS-CoV-2-associated. Using the MIRA data, each spike-specific TCR was mapped to the spike region that the TCR reacts to and placed in a CD4 or CD8 class. Log10-transformed breadth and depth values were compared by one-way ANOVA with Sidak's multiple comparisons tests. Sourced from immuneACCESS, this table was stored by TCRdb with only in-frame sequences that have V and J called. A share of the clones is absent; for the studies checked, an unresolved V gene accounts for under half, and the remainder has no known explanation. The V and J calls and clone size were taken over from that table, and D and trimming were inferred from the DNA. The sample table records about 150,000 clones; about 91% of these occur just once. Roughly 3.8% of the sample comes from the top ten.

This sample is part of a study of T cell responses to AZD1222 COVID-19 vaccine (dated by TCRdb to the early 2020s). In terms of the full investigation: A total of roughly 240 trial participants underwent TCR sequencing, of whom 207 received two doses of AZD1222 and about 25 received two doses of the MenACWY control vaccine. Enrollment into the trials was organized by age into subgroups of 18-55, 56-69 and 70-plus years, and those subgroups contained 148, 28 and 57 TCR-sequenced participants, respectively.

The intended sense of this specimen's time point label: about 28 days (+/-7) after the second vaccine dose. Because spike-specific TCR depth and breadth did not differ between the two schedules, AZD1222 recipients who got a second dose at roughly 4 weeks were pooled with those who got a second dose at roughly 12 weeks. The vaccinee samples were drawn from two UK trials, COV001 and COV002, one of which was a single-blind randomized controlled phase 2/3 trial testing AZD1222 (ChAdOx1 nCoV-19) in healthy adults. For TCRbeta chain sequencing, PBMC samples from trial participants were taken at day 0 and at day 28 after the second dose. Overall study outcomes, separate from this receptor: The vaccine-associated CD4 TCRs covered the entire spike protein, and the dominant responses fell in regions 160-218 and 743-854. In the small 56-69-year group, the increase in depth fell short of significance, most likely because of low power. Most participants were white British and females outnumbered males, and the authors suggested that clonal diversity may have been underestimated. Because no day 14 peak-response samples were available, repertoires were characterized only after the peak T cell response. Spike-specific TCR breadth and depth rose significantly after two AZD1222 doses compared with day 0 and with MenACWY recipients. Conclusions about previously exposed vaccinees were limited because only a handful of AZD1222 recipients were SARS-CoV-2 seropositive at baseline. Epitopes outside the regions mutated in the B.1.351 and B.1.1.7 variants were reportedly recognized by nearly half of the unique spike-specific TCRs.

This receptor was obtained from an adult who received the AZD1222 COVID-19 vaccine. This sample comprised peripheral blood, obtained 28 days after the second AZD1222 dose.

The encoded CDR3 is CASSLTPYEQYF. Read as DNA, the sequence is TGCGCCAGCAGCTTAACCCCGTACGAGCAGTACTTC. The chain joins TRBV5-1 to TRBJ2-7; the D gene is unclear. CDR1 and CDR2 (SGHRS, YFSETQ) derive from the germline V gene. V and J are truncated by 2 bases and 4 bases respectively, leaving an intervening sequence of 7 bases. From the cysteine through the phenylalanine, the CDR3 covers 12 amino acids. Solely the CDR3 DNA is kept, with 36 bases framed from the first base.